The present TCR beta chain was sequenced within a study of T cell responses to AZD1222 COVID-19 vaccine. CDR1 and CDR2 from the germline V gene are LGHDT and YNNKEL (reference sequence). V lost 4 bases, J lost 2 bases, and 27 bases lay in between. This CDR3 is 20 amino acids long. This table comes from immunoSEQ multiplex PCR, and its TCRdb copy is limited to in-frame clones, with some not included. This table holds around 87,000 clones, roughly nine tenths found once. The TCR was taken from an adult who received the AZD1222 COVID-19 vaccine. The input for sequencing was peripheral blood, taken 28 days after the second AZD1222 dose. V and J are TRBV3-1 (or the pseudogene TRBV3-2) and TRBJ2-1, with D unresolved. This chain's CDR3 is CASSLTASTDFGSPYNEQFF. The CDR3 nucleotides are TGTGCCAGCAGCCTAACCGCTTCCACAGACTTCGGTAGCCCCTACAATGAGCAGTTCTTC.